One and the same sample provided the 29 T cell receptor beta chains below, sequenced in a study of cytotoxic CD8 clonotypes in ibrutinib-treated CLL (dated by TCRdb to about 2021). Library creation used the immunoSEQ multiplex PCR assay. TCRdb limited this immuneACCESS table to in-frame rearrangements with V and J called. A share of clones is missing; checked studies link under half to unresolved V genes, and the rest is unexplained. The sample profile shows 97,000 or so clones; around four fifths of them were found once. About 32% of the sample belongs to the ten largest clones. Per the publication, the time point label means: approximately eleven months on ibrutinib. Specimen: PBMCs, collected after 12 months of ibrutinib treatment. These receptors came from a human donor with chronic lymphocytic leukemia.

The V and J genes are TRBV9 and TRBJ1-5; 7 nucleotides agree with TRBD1. Germline loops: CDR1 SGDLS, CDR2 YYNGEE. This CDR3 contains 15 residues. The V and J ends lost 3 bases and 7 bases, in that order; junction bases with no gene match: 10. The CDR3 region has the DNA TGTGCCAGCAGCGCTCGGACAGGCCCAGGGCAGCCCCAGCATTTT. Its translation is CASSARTGPGQPQHF.

This sequence joins TRBV28 and TRBJ1-3; 7 nucleotides align to TRBD1. The germline V gene has CDR1 MDHEN and CDR2 SYDVKM. This CDR3 spans 17 amino acids. Trimming took 6 bases from V and 0 from J; bases not matched to a gene: 11. The CDR3 loop reads CASSLSPGQHSGNTIYF. As DNA, the CDR3 is TGTGCCAGCAGCCTTTCTCCGGGACAGCACTCTGGAAACACCATATATTTT.

This clone was observed a handful of times. The chain couples TRBV9 to TRBJ1-1; D gene uncertain. CDR3 length equals 14 residues. The V and J ends lost 3 bases and 0 bases respectively, with 9 bases between them. The germline gives CDR1 SGDLS, CDR2 YYNGEE. The CDR3 nucleotides read TGTGCCAGCAGCGGACAATTCATGAACACTGAAGCTTTCTTT. Residues: CASSGQFMNTEAFF.

Written as DNA, the CDR3 is TGTGCCAGCTCACCCGAGGGCTCCTATGGCTACACCTTC. Amino acids: CASSPEGSYGYTF. The chain couples TRBV18 to TRBJ1-2; no clear D gene. With 3 bases removed from V and 4 bases from J, the gap between germline ends came to 9 bases. Germline V gene lookup returns CDR1 KGHSH and CDR2 LQKENI. The CDR3 sequence is 13 residues long.

The gene calls are TRBV5-1 and TRBJ1-2; D gene ambiguous. Germline-derived CDR1 and CDR2 are SGHRS and YFSETQ. Trimming took 7 bases from V and 3 from J, leaving 13 bases between them. The CDR3 consists of 13 residues. DNA for the CDR3: TGCGCCAGCTCCGAGGACGGGGACTATGGCTACACCTTC. It specifies CASSEDGDYGYTF.

The chain recombines TRBV4-3 with TRBJ1-6, with D possibly TRBD1 on 5 matching bases. This CDR3 spans 15 amino acids. The germline V gene encodes CDR1 LGHNA and CDR2 YSLEER. Trimming removed 0 bases at V and 7 bases at J, with 10 bases between. CDR3 nucleotides: TGCGCCAGCAGCCAAGATTGGGGACCAAATTCACCCCTCCACTTT. This sequence encodes CASSQDWGPNSPLHF.

The chain carries TRBV4-2 and TRBJ2-3; no reliable D call. CDR1 and CDR2 (germline): LGHNA, YNFKEQ. V lost 1 base to trimming and J lost 2 bases, with 7 bases between them. The CDR3 extends over 14 amino acids. CDR3 DNA: TGTGCCAGCAGCCAAGTAGACCCCACAGATACGCAGTATTTT. Translation gives CASSQVDPTDTQYF.

This clone was observed a handful of times. The chain employs TRBV29-1 and TRBJ2-3, with D tentatively TRBD2 (5 bases). Trimming stripped 8 bases from V and 2 bases from J, with 14 bases between. This CDR3 spans 13 amino acids. Germline V gene lookup returns CDR1 SQVTM and CDR2 ANQGSEA. Written as DNA, the CDR3 is TGCAGCCCTACAGCGGTTTACACAGATACGCAGTATTTT. Amino acid sequence: CSPTAVYTDTQYF.

This chain links TRBV7-9 with TRBJ2-5, with D perhaps matching TRBD1 (6 bases). CDR1 is SEHNR, CDR2 FQNEAQ, per germline (reference sequence). This CDR3 contains 17 residues. Trimming removed 5 bases at V and 4 bases at J, with 23 bases between. As DNA, the CDR3 is TGTGCCAGCAGCCCCGGTAATAAACAGGGTGCGAGAGAGACCCAGTACTTC. It codes for CASSPGNKQGARETQYF.

J is TRBJ2-3 and V is TRBV2; D remains unclear. V lost 10 bases and J 4 bases, leaving 9 bases between the germline ends. This CDR3 comprises 11 residues. Germline loops: CDR1 SNHLY, CDR2 FYNNEI. CDR3 in DNA: TGTGCCACAACCCGGGCAGATACGCAGTATTTT. It translates to CATTRADTQYF. The variable domain in full, with the rest retrieved from reference TRBV2 and TRBJ2-3, is EPEVTQTPSHQVTQMGQEVILRCVPISNHLYFYWYRQILGQKVEFLVSFYNNEISEKSEIFDDQFSVERPDGSNFTLKIRSTKLEDSAMYFCATTRADTQYFGPGTRLTVL.

The rearrangement uses TRBV7-2 and TRBJ1-6, with 8 bases that match TRBD1. Germline loops: CDR1 SGHTA, CDR2 FQGNSA. V lost 5 bases to trimming and J lost 9 bases; unmatched junction nucleotides: 6. The length of the CDR3 is 14 residues. The DNA of the CDR3 is TGTGCCAGCAGCCTGGGACAGGCGGGTTCACCCCTCCACTTT. It codes for CASSLGQAGSPLHF.

J is TRBJ2-2 and V is TRBV7-8; D is perhaps TRBD1 or TRBD2 (7 bases each). The CDR3 is 15 residues long. Germline CDR1 is SGHVS and CDR2 is FQNEAQ. Trimming left V 2 bases short and J 3 bases short, with 10 bases between. The CDR3 DNA reads TGTGCCAGCAGCTTACAGGGGGGGCACACCGGGGAGCTGTTTTTT. Amino acid sequence: CASSLQGGHTGELFF.

V gene TRBV19 combines with J gene TRBJ1-5, with 9 bases lining up with TRBD1. Germline V gene data show CDR1 as LNHDA and CDR2 as SQIVND (reference sequence). J was trimmed by 7 bases and V by 1 base; bases with no gene match: 5. The CDR3 is 15 amino acids. The CDR3 is CASSIGLGTGQPQHF. Written as DNA, the CDR3 is TGTGCCAGTAGTATAGGGCTCGGGACAGGGCAGCCCCAGCATTTT.

The gene calls are TRBV15 and TRBJ1-3; TRBD1 agrees at 9 bases. The V gene's germline CDR1 is LNHNV and CDR2 YYDKDF (reference sequence). The V segment lost 3 bases and the J segment 0 bases; nucleotides outside the gene matches: 3. The CDR3 extends over 16 amino acids. CDR3 amino acids: CATSSGTGNSGNTIYF. In DNA form, the CDR3 reads TGTGCCACCAGCAGCGGGACAGGGAACTCTGGAAACACCATATATTTT.

This clone was counted a few times. This chain uses TRBV7-9 with TRBJ1-1, with 8 bases fitting TRBD1. The junction had 3 bases not matched to a gene; V was cut back by 5 bases and J by 1 base. Germline V gene data show CDR1 as SEHNR and CDR2 as FQNEAQ (reference sequence). This CDR3 is built from 14 residues. This CDR3 is CASSHGQGNTEAFF. The DNA of the CDR3 is TGTGCCAGCAGCCATGGACAGGGGAACACTGAAGCTTTCTTT.

Notes on this clone: The sample contains more than one DNA sequence encoding this CDR3. This sequence joins TRBV6-1 and TRBJ2-7, with D unclear. The V gene's germline CDR1 is MNHNS and CDR2 SASEGT. The CDR3 runs 11 residues. Between the trimmed V and J ends, which lost 2 bases and 7 bases, there was a span of 6 bases. DNA of the CDR3: TGTGCCAGCAGTGAATTTGGGGAGCAGTACTTC. This encodes CASSEFGEQYF.

This chain connects TRBV30 to TRBJ2-3, with D unclear. This CDR3 spans 14 amino acids. Germline CDR1 reads GTSNPN; CDR2 reads SVGIG (reference sequence). The V end lost 0 bases, the J end lost 0 bases, and 7 bases lay between the germline ends. CDR3 region: CAWSVTASTDTQYF. CDR3 nucleotides: TGTGCCTGGAGTGTAACCGCAAGCACAGATACGCAGTATTTT.

The sample holds one count of this clone. The gene calls are TRBV13 and TRBJ2-1; possibly TRBD1 for D (5 bases). CDR1 is PRHDT and CDR2 is FYEKMQ in the germline V gene (reference sequence). V dropped 5 bases and J dropped 8 bases, with 22 bases sitting between them. The CDR3 length is 16 residues. This chain's CDR3 is CASSPRVRPAGDEQFF. CDR3 DNA sequence: TGTGCCAGCAGCCCCAGGGTCCGACCAGCAGGAGATGAGCAGTTCTTC.

This clone was found a few times. The chain uses TRBV2 and TRBJ1-2; D uncertain. CDR1 and CDR2 from the germline V gene are SNHLY and FYNNEI. The V end was cut by 4 bases, the J end by 8 bases, with 14 bases between. This CDR3 has 13 amino acids. The CDR3 nucleotides are TGTGCCAGCAGTGCAGACGGAGGTGGGGGCTACACCTTC. Protein: CASSADGGGGYTF.

This clone was detected only a few times. This chain joins TRBV5-1 and TRBJ2-3; possible D gene TRBD2, 6 bases. CDR1 and CDR2 from the germline V gene are SGHRS and YFSETQ. Trimming took 4 bases from V and 0 from J, leaving 21 bases between them. The CDR3 runs 18 residues. In DNA, the CDR3 is TGCGCCAGCAGCCGCGGGCCTTCTAGCGCATCTAGCACAGATACGCAGTATTTT. It is translated as CASSRGPSSASSTDTQYF.

The chain joins TRBV7-2 to TRBJ1-2, with TRBD1 identical over 9 bases. This CDR3 region has 15 residues. V lost 5 bases to trimming and J lost 9 bases; unmatched junction nucleotides: 13. Germline V gene data show CDR1 as SGHTA and CDR2 as FQGNSA. The CDR3: CASSATYGTGKRYTF. In nucleotides, the CDR3 is TGTGCCAGCAGCGCGACATACGGGACAGGGAAGCGCTACACCTTC.

The rearrangement joins TRBV6-5 to TRBJ1-2; a possible D gene is TRBD1 (6 bases). Looked up from germline, CDR1 is MNHEY and CDR2 is SVGAGI. The CDR3 runs 13 residues. Trimming took off 4 bases at V and 2 bases at J, with 8 bases between the two ends. For the CDR3, the DNA is TGTGCCAGCAGTTTACAGGGAAACTATGGCTACACCTTC. As protein: CASSLQGNYGYTF.

V usage is TRBV4-1 and J usage is TRBJ1-2; TRBD1 might be the D (5 bases). Germline CDR1 and CDR2: MGHRA and YSYEKL. The CDR3 has 17 residues. The V end lost 6 bases, the J end lost 8 bases, and 28 bases lay between the germline ends. CDR3 amino acids: CASSSLTATRGVWGYTF. CDR3 sequence (DNA): TGCGCCAGCAGTTCCCTGACCGCGACGCGAGGGGTTTGGGGCTACACCTTC.

A few counts support this clone. CDR3 nucleotides: TGTGCCTGGAGTGTACTTGGCTTACCACTCTATGGCTACACCTTC. This encodes CAWSVLGLPLYGYTF. The chain carries TRBV30 and TRBJ1-2; the D is unclear. V lost 0 bases, J lost 4 bases, and 15 bases lay in between. Germline values: CDR1 GTSNPN, CDR2 SVGIG (reference sequence). The CDR3 is 15 amino acids.

The chain is built from TRBV7-2 and TRBJ1-1; D gene unclear. Trimming pared 5 bases from V and 4 bases from J, leaving 8 bases between. The germline CDR1 and CDR2 sequences are SGHTA and FQGNSA. The CDR3 consists of 12 residues. The CDR3 coding sequence is TGTGCCAGCAGCCGTCGGGCCACTGAAGCTTTCTTT. Its protein product is CASSRRATEAFF.

The genes are TRBV2 and TRBJ1-1; TRBD1 might be the D (5 bases). The CDR3 spans 14 residues. Germline assignment: CDR1 SNHLY and CDR2 FYNNEI. Trimming cost V 1 base and J 4 bases, with 10 bases left between them. The CDR3 loop is CASSEGGEGTEAFF. The CDR3 bases are TGTGCCAGCAGTGAAGGAGGGGAGGGCACTGAAGCTTTCTTT.

The chain couples TRBV5-1 to TRBJ1-5, with TRBD1 identical over 7 bases. CDR3 length equals 14 residues. Germline V gene lookup returns CDR1 SGHRS and CDR2 YFSETQ. V lost 4 bases to trimming and J lost 3 bases; unmatched junction nucleotides: 4. The CDR3 loop reads CASSPTGPNQPQHF. The DNA for the CDR3 is TGCGCCAGCAGCCCGACAGGGCCCAATCAGCCCCAGCATTTT.

CDR3 nucleotide sequence: TGTGCCAGCAGCTTATCGGGGCATGAGCAGTTCTTC. It codes for CASSLSGHEQFF. The V call is TRBV11-1, the J call TRBJ2-1; tentatively, D is TRBD1 or TRBD2 (5 bases each). The CDR3 contains 12 residues. Germline V gives CDR1 SGHAT, CDR2 FQDESV (reference sequence). V lost 2 bases and J lost 8, with 7 bases in between.

This sequence joins TRBV5-1 and TRBJ2-5; D is unclear. The germline gives CDR1 SGHRS, CDR2 YFSETQ. V shed 4 bases and J shed 5 bases, with 9 bases lying between them. The CDR3 runs to 12 residues. As DNA, the CDR3 is TGCGCCAGCAGCGCCTCTTCGGAGACCCAGTACTTC. It codes for CASSASSETQYF.